A selection of T cell receptor beta chains follows, all from one sample in a study of blood T cell repertoires in COVID-19. Method: immunoSEQ multiplex PCR; TCRdb's copy keeps in-frame clones and lacks some. The sample has about 190,000 clones; 80% to 85% are singletons. The sequenced material came from peripheral blood. These receptors originate from a human donor in a cohort sampled during active COVID-19. The CDR3 runs from the conserved cysteine through the conserved F or W. The D gene is left open where the match is weak. Part of the rows lack a size; the others show once, few, many or a class for expanded clones.

v_gene	abundance	d_gene	j_gene	CDR3nt	CDR3aa
TRBV11-1	.	.	TRBJ1-1	TGTGCCAGCAGCTTCCAGGGCACTGAAGCTTTCTTT	CASSFQGTEAFF
TRBV14	.	.	TRBJ1-1	TGTGCCAGCAGCCTATACCTGCGCGGGACGGTGAAAGCTTTCTTT	CASSLYLRGTVKAFF
TRBV7-2	.	TRBD1	TRBJ1-2	TGTGCCAGCAGCTTAGGGACAGGGCTGAACTATGGCTACACCTTC	CASSLGTGLNYGYTF
TRBV7-9	.	.	TRBJ1-5	TGTGCCAGCAGCTTAACAGGGTCTCAGCCCCAGCATTTT	CASSLTGSQPQHF
TRBV7-9	.	.	TRBJ2-3	TGTGCCCTCAGGATGGCGTCGGCAGATACGCAGTATTTT	CALRMASADTQYF
TRBV28	.	.	TRBJ1-1	TGTGCCAGCAGTAGCAATAAGCCGGCTTTCTTT	CASSSNKPAFF
TRBV29-1	.	.	TRBJ2-1	TGCAGCGTCGCAGGGTTCCCGGCACAGAATGAGCAGTTCTTC	CSVAGFPAQNEQFF
TRBV2	.	TRBD1	TRBJ2-5	TGTGCCAGCAGTGTAATCGAAGGGGGCCCCAGGGGAGAGACCCAGTACTTC	CASSVIEGGPRGETQYF
TRBV3-1/TRBV3-2	.	.	TRBJ1-2	TGTGCCAGCAGCACCAGCTATGGCTACACCTTC	CASSTSYGYTF
TRBV9	.	TRBD1	TRBJ2-5	TGTGCCAGCAGCGTAGGGACAGGGTTAGAGACCCAGTACTTC	CASSVGTGLETQYF
TRBV3-1/TRBV3-2	.	.	TRBJ1-1	TGTGCCAGCAGCCTACAGATGAACACTGAAGCTTTCTTT	CASSLQMNTEAFF
TRBV2	.	.	TRBJ1-1	TGTGCCAGCAGTGCAGGGAACACTGAAGCTTTCTTT	CASSAGNTEAFF
TRBV5-1	.	.	TRBJ2-6	TGCGCCAGCAGCCCCATCTCACAGGGCTCTGGGGCCAACGTCCTGACTTTC	CASSPISQGSGANVLTF
TRBV5-1	.	TRBD1	TRBJ1-1	TGCGCCAGCAGCAATACAGGGGTGAACACTGAAGCTTTCTTT	CASSNTGVNTEAFF
TRBV5-4	.	.	TRBJ2-1	TGTGCCAGCAGCTTGGGAGGGAGAGGAGATGAGCAGTTCTTC	CASSLGGRGDEQFF
TRBV3-1/TRBV3-2	.	.	TRBJ2-2	TGTGCCAGCAGTCCCCTCCGGGTCGGGGAGCTGTTTTTT	CASSPLRVGELFF
TRBV15	once	.	TRBJ1-4	TGTGCCACCAGCACCAGTACGATTCCAAATGAAAAACTGTTTTTT	CATSTSTIPNEKLFF
TRBV14	.	.	TRBJ1-6	TGTGCCAGCAGCCAAGGGGACACCCGATATAATTCACCCCTCCACTTT	CASSQGDTRYNSPLHF
TRBV28	.	TRBD1	TRBJ1-3	TGTGCCAGCAGTGATGGGACAGGCCCGGGAAACACCATATATTTT	CASSDGTGPGNTIYF
TRBV4-1	.	.	TRBJ1-3	TGCGCCAGCAGCCAAGGGGTCTTCGGGGACTTCTCTGGAAACACCATATATTTT	CASSQGVFGDFSGNTIYF
TRBV11-2	.	TRBD2	TRBJ2-1	TGTGCCAGCAGCCAACGACAAAGGGGTTTAGCGGGAGGGTTAGAGCAGTTCTTC	CASSQRQRGLAGGLEQFF
TRBV30	.	.	TRBJ1-2	TGTGCCTGGAGTGTACCAGGGCGAAAGGGCTACACCTTC	CAWSVPGRKGYTF
TRBV3-1/TRBV3-2	.	TRBD1	TRBJ2-5	TGTGCCAGCAGCCAGCAGGGGGTTCGACAAGAGACCCAGTACTTC	CASSQQGVRQETQYF
TRBV4-2	.	TRBD2	TRBJ2-7	TGTGCCAGCAGCCAAGGGGCCAGCGGGATCAACGAGCAGTACTTC	CASSQGASGINEQYF
TRBV7-9	.	TRBD1	TRBJ1-3	TGTGCCAGCAGCTTAGCGCCTCTGGACAGGCTAACTGGAAACACCATATATTTT	CASSLAPLDRLTGNTIYF
TRBV6-5	.	.	TRBJ2-3	TGTGCCAGCAGCCCAGGACACCTCCCAGATACGCAGTATTTT	CASSPGHLPDTQYF
TRBV20-1	.	.	TRBJ1-5	TGCAGTGCTAGTCGGCAACGGGGAGGTCAGCCCCAGCATTTT	CSASRQRGGQPQHF
TRBV19	.	TRBD2	TRBJ2-7	TGTGCCAGTAGTAATAGCGGGAGTCTGGGCGAGCAGTACTTC	CASSNSGSLGEQYF
TRBV28	.	TRBD2	TRBJ2-1	TGTGCCAGCAGTCCACCTAGCGGGGTCTATGAGCAGTTCTTC	CASSPPSGVYEQFF
TRBV5-5	few	TRBD1	TRBJ1-1	TGTGCCAGCAGCTGGGACAGGGGTCGAACTGAAGCTTTCTTT	CASSWDRGRTEAFF
TRBV10-3	.	.	TRBJ1-1	TGTGCCATCAGGACCCGCGGGGGGACGGACACTGAAGCTTTCTTT	CAIRTRGGTDTEAFF
TRBV5-1	.	TRBD2	TRBJ2-5	TGCGCCAGCGGACCCCTAGCGGGGGGTACCGAGACCCAGTACTTC	CASGPLAGGTETQYF
TRBV20-1	once	.	TRBJ1-3	TGCAGTGCTAGTTCGGGGGGCAGGAACACCATATATTTT	CSASSGGRNTIYF
TRBV9	few	.	TRBJ2-2	TGTGCCAGCCAACCCCCAGGGTTGAGCACCGGGGAGCTGTTTTTT	CASQPPGLSTGELFF
TRBV5-4	.	TRBD1	TRBJ2-2	TGTGCCAGCAGCTTGGGTGGGACAGACACCGGGGAGCTGTTTTTT	CASSLGGTDTGELFF
TRBV5-1	.	TRBD1	TRBJ2-3	TGCGCCAGCAGCCCACCGGGACAGGGCACAGATACGCAGTATTTT	CASSPPGQGTDTQYF
TRBV24-1	.	.	TRBJ2-5	TGTGCCACCAGTGATCCCAAGGGGATAGAGACCCAGTACTTC	CATSDPKGIETQYF
TRBV7-2	.	.	TRBJ2-6	TGTGCCAGCAGCCTTCTTGCTGGGGCCAACGTCCTGACTTTC	CASSLLAGANVLTF
TRBV5-1	.	.	TRBJ2-5	TGCGCCAGCAGCTTGGACGCAGGAGGAGAGACCCAGTACTTC	CASSLDAGGETQYF
TRBV19	.	TRBD2	TRBJ2-3	TGTGCCAGTAGTTACGGGAGGTCGACCACGCAGTATTTT	CASSYGRSTTQYF